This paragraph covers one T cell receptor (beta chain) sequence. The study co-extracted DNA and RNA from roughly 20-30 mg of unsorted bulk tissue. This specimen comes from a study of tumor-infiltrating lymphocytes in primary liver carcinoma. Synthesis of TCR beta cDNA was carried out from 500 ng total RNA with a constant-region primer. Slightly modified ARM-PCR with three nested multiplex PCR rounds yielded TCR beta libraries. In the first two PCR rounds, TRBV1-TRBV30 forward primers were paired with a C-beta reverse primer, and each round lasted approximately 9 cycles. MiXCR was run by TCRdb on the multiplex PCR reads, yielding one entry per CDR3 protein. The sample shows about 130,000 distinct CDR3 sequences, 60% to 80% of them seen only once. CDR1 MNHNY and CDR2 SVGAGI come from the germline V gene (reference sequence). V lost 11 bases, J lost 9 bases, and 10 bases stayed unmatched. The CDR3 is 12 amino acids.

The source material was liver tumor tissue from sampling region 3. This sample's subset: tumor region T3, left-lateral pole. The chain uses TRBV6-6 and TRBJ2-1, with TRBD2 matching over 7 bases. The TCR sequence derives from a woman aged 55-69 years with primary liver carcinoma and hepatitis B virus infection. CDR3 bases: TGTGCCTCACGTCCTCCGGGGGGTGAGCAGTTCTTC. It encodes CASRPPGGEQFF.